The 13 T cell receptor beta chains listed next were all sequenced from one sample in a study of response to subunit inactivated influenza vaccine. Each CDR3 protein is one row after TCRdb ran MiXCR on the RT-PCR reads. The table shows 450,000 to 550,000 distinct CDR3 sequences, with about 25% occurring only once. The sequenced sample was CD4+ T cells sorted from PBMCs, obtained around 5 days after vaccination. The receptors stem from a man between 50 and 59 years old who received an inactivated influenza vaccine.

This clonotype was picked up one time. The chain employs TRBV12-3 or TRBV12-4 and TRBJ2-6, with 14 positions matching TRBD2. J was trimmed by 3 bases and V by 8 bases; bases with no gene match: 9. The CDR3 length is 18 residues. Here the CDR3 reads CASCPRTSGRNGANVLTF. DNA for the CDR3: TGTGCCAGCTGTCCTAGGACTAGCGGGAGGAATGGGGCCAACGTCCTGACTTTC.

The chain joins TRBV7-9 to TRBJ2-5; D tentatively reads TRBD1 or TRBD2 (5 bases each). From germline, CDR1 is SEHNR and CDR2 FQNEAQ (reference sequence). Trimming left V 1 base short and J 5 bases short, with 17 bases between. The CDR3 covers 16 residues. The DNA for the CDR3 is TGTGCCAGCAGCTTAGAGGGGACCCTCGATCAGGAGACCCAGTACTTC. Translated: CASSLEGTLDQETQYF.

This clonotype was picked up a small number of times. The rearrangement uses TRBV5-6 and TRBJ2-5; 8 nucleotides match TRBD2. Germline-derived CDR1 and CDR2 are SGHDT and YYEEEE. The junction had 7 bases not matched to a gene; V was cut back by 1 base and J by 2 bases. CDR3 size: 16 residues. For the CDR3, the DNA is TGTGCCAGCAGCTTGTTACTAGCGGCCACTCAAGAGACCCAGTACTTC. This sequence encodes CASSLLLAATQETQYF.

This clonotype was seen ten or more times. The CDR3 DNA reads TGTGCCAGTAGCCGGACGGGGAATTCACCCCTCCACTTT. Protein sequence: CASSRTGNSPLHF. This sequence joins TRBV19 and TRBJ1-6; D not certain. The CDR3 extends over 13 amino acids. V shed 6 bases and J shed 7 bases, with 10 bases lying between them. CDR1 and CDR2 from the germline V gene are LNHDA and SQIVND (reference sequence).

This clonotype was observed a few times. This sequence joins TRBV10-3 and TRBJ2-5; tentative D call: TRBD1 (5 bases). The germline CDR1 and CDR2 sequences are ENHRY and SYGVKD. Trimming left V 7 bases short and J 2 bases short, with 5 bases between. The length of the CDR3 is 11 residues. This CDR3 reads CAIKGQETQYF. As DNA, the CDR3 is TGTGCCATCAAGGGGCAAGAGACCCAGTACTTC.

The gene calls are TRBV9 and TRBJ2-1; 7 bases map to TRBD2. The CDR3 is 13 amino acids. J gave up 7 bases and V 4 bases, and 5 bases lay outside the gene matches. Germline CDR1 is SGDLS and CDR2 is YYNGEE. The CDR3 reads CASSLMGGNEQFF. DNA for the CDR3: TGTGCCAGCAGCCTTATGGGGGGGAATGAGCAGTTCTTC. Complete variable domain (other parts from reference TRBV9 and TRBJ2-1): DSGVTQTPKHLITATGQRVTLRCSPRSGDLSVYWYQQSLDQGLQFLIQYYNGEERAKGNILERFSAQQFPDLHSELNLSSLELGDSALYFCASSLMGGNEQFFGPGTRLTVL.

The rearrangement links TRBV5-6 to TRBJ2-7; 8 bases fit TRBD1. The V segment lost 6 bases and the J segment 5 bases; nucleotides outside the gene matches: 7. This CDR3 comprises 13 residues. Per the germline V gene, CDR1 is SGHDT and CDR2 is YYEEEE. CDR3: CASNPTGANEQYF. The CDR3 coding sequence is TGTGCCAGCAACCCGACAGGGGCAAACGAGCAGTACTTC. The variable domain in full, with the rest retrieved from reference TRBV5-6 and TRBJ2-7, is DAGVTQSPTHLIKTRGQQVTLRCSPKSGHDTVSWYQQALGQGPQFIFQYYEEEERQRGNFPDRFSGHQFPNYSSELNVNALLLGDSALYLCASNPTGANEQYFGPGTRLTVT.

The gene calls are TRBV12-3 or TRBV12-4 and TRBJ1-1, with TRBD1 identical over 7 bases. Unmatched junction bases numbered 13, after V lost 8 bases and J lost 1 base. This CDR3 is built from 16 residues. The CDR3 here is CASGDSWGPGNTEAFF. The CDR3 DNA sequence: TGTGCCAGCGGGGACAGCTGGGGGCCGGGGAACACTGAAGCTTTCTTT.

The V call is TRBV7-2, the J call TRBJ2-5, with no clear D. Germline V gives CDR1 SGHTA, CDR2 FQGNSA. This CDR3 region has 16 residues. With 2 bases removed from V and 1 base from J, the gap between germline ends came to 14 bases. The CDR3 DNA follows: TGTGCCAGCAGCTTACGGAACAGAGGTTTCCAAGAGACCCAGTACTTC. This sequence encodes CASSLRNRGFQETQYF.

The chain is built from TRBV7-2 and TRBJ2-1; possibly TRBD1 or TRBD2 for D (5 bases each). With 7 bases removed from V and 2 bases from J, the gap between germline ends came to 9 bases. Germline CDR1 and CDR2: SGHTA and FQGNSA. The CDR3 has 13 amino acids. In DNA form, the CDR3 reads TGTGCCAGCAATGGGGGACCCTACAATGAGCAGTTCTTC. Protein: CASNGGPYNEQFF.

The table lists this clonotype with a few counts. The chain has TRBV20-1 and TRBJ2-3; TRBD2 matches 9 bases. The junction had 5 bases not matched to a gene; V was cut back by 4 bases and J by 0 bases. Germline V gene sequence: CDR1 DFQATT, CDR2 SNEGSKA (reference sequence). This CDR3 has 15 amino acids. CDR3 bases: TGCAGTGCTACCGGACTAGCGTCTAGCACAGATACGCAGTATTTT. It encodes CSATGLASSTDTQYF.

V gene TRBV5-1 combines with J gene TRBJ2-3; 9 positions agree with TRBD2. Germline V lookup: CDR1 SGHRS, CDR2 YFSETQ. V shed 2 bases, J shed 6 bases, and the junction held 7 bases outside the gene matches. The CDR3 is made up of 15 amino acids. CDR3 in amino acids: CASSFGAGGSDTQYF. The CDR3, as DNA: TGCGCCAGCAGCTTCGGCGCGGGAGGGTCGGATACGCAGTATTTT.

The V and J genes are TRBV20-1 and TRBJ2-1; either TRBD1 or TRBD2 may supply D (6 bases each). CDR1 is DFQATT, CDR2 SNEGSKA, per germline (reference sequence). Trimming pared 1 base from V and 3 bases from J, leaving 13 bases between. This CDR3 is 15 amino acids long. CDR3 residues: CSARGTGASYNEQFF. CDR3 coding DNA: TGCAGTGCTAGAGGCACGGGGGCCAGCTACAATGAGCAGTTCTTC.